This TCR beta chain was obtained from a study of cytomegalovirus exposure and HLA in healthy donors. Regarding this clone: Antigen: not known.

Primers for the PCR totalled 60 Vbeta and 13 Jbeta. Profiled with immunoSEQ multiplex PCR; TCRdb holds only in-frame clones, not every one. Counted here are 100,000 to 150,000 clones, 80% to 85% occurring once; the ten biggest clones make up less than 0.75%. At sampling all donors were nominally healthy, likely with unrecorded immune exposures. Study-level findings and limits: TCR beta sequences numbering roughly 16,000 were associated with HLA alleles at 0.05 false discovery rate in a later analysis. Later analysis identified a missense DCLRE1C variant that was linked to TCR beta V- and J-gene trimming.

Sequencing used PBMCs. The sequence was obtained from a young man in good health and CMV-seronegative.

CDR3 region: CASSSGQYRNTIYF. CDR3 nucleotide sequence: TGTGCCAGCAGTTCTGGACAGTACAGAAACACCATATATTTT. This rearrangement joins TRBV27 to TRBJ1-3; D is possibly TRBD1 (6 bases). This CDR3 spans 14 amino acids. The ends were cut back, 4 bases at V and 5 bases at J, with 12 bases in the middle. The germline V gene has CDR1 MNHEY and CDR2 SMNVEV (reference sequence).